A single sample gave rise to the 27 T cell receptor beta chains below, sequenced in a study of shared clonotypes between healthy human individuals. Profiling relied on immunoSEQ multiplex PCR, and the TCRdb table lists in-frame clones only, not all of them. The sample lists around 2.1 million clones; 90% to 96% were seen once. The source material was naive CD4+ T cells sorted from blood. The sample's subset: CD45RA+ positively selected. These receptor sequences come from a man aged 18 to 29 in good health.

The rearrangement joins TRBV28 to TRBJ1-5; D is perhaps TRBD1 (5 bases). Trimming cost V 7 bases and J 6 bases, with 28 bases left between them. The CDR3 consists of 18 residues. The germline V gene encodes CDR1 MDHEN and CDR2 SYDVKM. The CDR3 DNA reads as TGTGCCAGCAACTTCCTATTGTCAGGGTCTATTGCAGCTCAGCCCCAGCATTTT. Protein: CASNFLLSGSIAAQPQHF.

The chain joins TRBV13 to TRBJ2-7; a weak D match, TRBD2 (6 bases). The CDR3 spans 16 residues. The germline V and J ends were trimmed by 4 bases and 1 base, with 17 bases remaining between them. The germline CDR1 and CDR2 sequences are PRHDT and FYEKMQ (reference sequence). The CDR3 nucleotides are TGTGCCAGCAGCTCACCAGCCGGGAGCCCGTCCTACGAGCAGTACTTC. Residues: CASSSPAGSPSYEQYF.

With regard to this clone: The identical CDR3 is also encoded by other nucleotide sequences in the sample. The chain combines TRBV5-1 with TRBJ2-2; TRBD2 agrees at 9 bases. The CDR3 covers 16 residues. The germline V gene encodes CDR1 SGHRS and CDR2 YFSETQ. The V and J ends lost 1 base and 0 bases, in that order; junction bases with no gene match: 1. This CDR3 is CASSLSGGSNTGELFF. Written as DNA, the CDR3 is TGCGCCAGCAGCTTGAGCGGGGGGTCGAACACCGGGGAGCTGTTTTTT.

This chain links TRBV7-2 with TRBJ1-1; D not resolved. Germline CDR1 and CDR2: SGHTA and FQGNSA. This CDR3 spans 14 amino acids. Trimming pared 2 bases from V and 0 bases from J, leaving 7 bases between. CDR3 bases: TGTGCCAGCAGCTTAATTGGGGTGAACACTGAAGCTTTCTTT. It translates to CASSLIGVNTEAFF.

Here the CDR3 DNA reads TGCGCCAGCAGTGAGTCGAGGGGCTGGCGGGACGACCACGAGCAGTACTTC. Its translation is CASSESRGWRDDHEQYF. The chain carries TRBV10-1 and TRBJ2-7; possibly TRBD2 for D (6 bases). Germline V CDR1 and CDR2: WNHNN, SYGVQD (reference sequence). The CDR3 runs to 17 residues. Trimming removed 0 bases at V and 5 bases at J, with 20 bases between.

V gene TRBV4-3 combines with J gene TRBJ2-3; no firm D call. The CDR3 length is 14 residues. Germline V CDR1 and CDR2: LGHNA, YSLEER. Trimming pared 4 bases from V and 4 bases from J, leaving 12 bases between. The CDR3 loop is CASSLSDRADTQYF. The CDR3 DNA reads as TGCGCCAGCAGCCTGTCTGATCGGGCAGATACGCAGTATTTT.

The chain combines TRBV27 with TRBJ1-2, with 7 bases aligning to TRBD1. The germline CDR1 and CDR2 sequences are MNHEY and SMNVEV (reference sequence). CDR3 length equals 14 residues. J lost 3 bases, V lost 5 bases, and 6 bases had no gene match. The CDR3 DNA sequence: TGTGCCAGCAGTCCCCGACAGGGACACTATGGCTACACCTTC. Translation gives CASSPRQGHYGYTF.

The chain carries TRBV29-1 and TRBJ2-1; no reliable D call. The germline V gene encodes CDR1 SQVTM and CDR2 ANQGSEA. Trimming removed 3 bases at V and 5 bases at J, with 23 bases between. This CDR3 region has 17 residues. The CDR3, as DNA: TGCAGCGTTGAGGCGTGGGCTGGATCTTTGTGGGACAATGAGCAGTTCTTC. It specifies CSVEAWAGSLWDNEQFF.

The genes are TRBV18 and TRBJ1-2, with D possibly matching TRBD1 (6 bases). V shed 4 bases and J shed 2 bases, with 11 bases lying between them. Germline V lookup: CDR1 KGHSH, CDR2 LQKENI. The CDR3 is made up of 14 amino acids. The CDR3 coding sequence is TGTGCCAGCTCACAACAGGGTAACAACTATGGCTACACCTTC. Protein product: CASSQQGNNYGYTF.

The genes are TRBV10-3 and TRBJ1-2; TRBD1 is a possible D gene (5 bases). Germline V lookup: CDR1 ENHRY, CDR2 SYGVKD. The ends were cut back, 0 bases at V and 0 bases at J, with 8 bases in the middle. The CDR3 loop spans 15 amino acids. CDR3 protein: CAISESGLANYGYTF. The CDR3 nucleotides read TGTGCCATCAGTGAGTCGGGGCTTGCTAACTATGGCTACACCTTC.

V usage is TRBV5-1 and J usage is TRBJ2-3; TRBD2 matches at 13 bases. Germline CDR1 SGHRS, CDR2 YFSETQ. With V trimmed by 4 bases and J by 3 bases, 5 bases remained unmatched. This CDR3 comprises 16 residues. The CDR3 reads CASSAAGLAGTDTQYF. CDR3 in DNA: TGCGCCAGCAGCGCCGCGGGACTAGCGGGGACAGATACGCAGTATTTT.

V gene TRBV13 combines with J gene TRBJ2-7; 7 bases are a match to TRBD1. Trimming took 6 bases from V and 6 from J; bases not matched to a gene: 11. The CDR3 is 14 residues long. CDR1 is PRHDT, CDR2 FYEKMQ, per germline (reference sequence). The CDR3 here is CASRIKDRASEQYF. DNA of the CDR3: TGTGCCAGCAGAATAAAAGACAGGGCAAGCGAGCAGTACTTC.

This rearrangement joins TRBV6-1 to TRBJ1-6; D ambiguous. The CDR3 spans 16 residues. Trimming cost V 4 bases and J 1 base, with 11 bases left between them. Germline V gives CDR1 MNHNS, CDR2 SASEGT. For the CDR3, the DNA is TGTGCCAGCAGTGTGCTAGAGACGTCCTATAATTCACCCCTCCACTTT. Its protein product is CASSVLETSYNSPLHF.

The V call is TRBV7-2, the J call TRBJ2-2; D not certain. CDR3 length equals 15 residues. Germline V lookup: CDR1 SGHTA, CDR2 FQGNSA. V was shortened by 1 base and J by 6 bases, with 12 bases between the two germline ends. The CDR3 nucleotides are TGTGCCAGCAGCTTAGACCCACCTCTGGCCGGGGAGCTGTTTTTT. Its protein product is CASSLDPPLAGELFF.

The chain links TRBV19 to TRBJ1-4; TRBD1 aligns across 8 bases. The V and J ends lost 4 bases and 8 bases, in that order; junction bases with no gene match: 12. CDR1 is LNHDA, CDR2 SQIVND, per germline (reference sequence). This CDR3 has 16 residues. This CDR3 is CASSNPWSGGREKLFF. In DNA, the CDR3 is TGTGCCAGTAGTAACCCCTGGTCAGGGGGCCGGGAAAAACTGTTTTTT.

This chain connects TRBV19 to TRBJ1-6; 7 bases fit TRBD1. The germline gives CDR1 LNHDA, CDR2 SQIVND (reference sequence). Trimming removed 5 bases from V and 0 bases from J; junction bases left unmatched: 7. CDR3 length equals 17 residues. CDR3 DNA sequence: TGTGCCAGTAGTCCAGACAGGGCCCGCTCCTATAATTCACCCCTCCACTTT. Protein product: CASSPDRARSYNSPLHF.

As for this clone: Other DNA sequences in this specimen translate into the identical CDR3. This chain uses TRBV18 with TRBJ1-2; D uncertain. Germline CDR1 is KGHSH and CDR2 is LQKENI. The length of the CDR3 is 13 residues. Trimming took off 4 bases at V and 2 bases at J, with 8 bases between the two ends. The CDR3 loop reads CASSQDGNYGYTF. The CDR3, as DNA: TGTGCCAGCTCACAAGACGGGAACTATGGCTACACCTTC.

The rearrangement links TRBV30 to TRBJ2-7; no reliable D call. The CDR3 runs to 13 residues. Germline lookup yields CDR1 GTSNPN and CDR2 SVGIG (reference sequence). V lost 1 base and J lost 0, with 7 bases in between. The DNA for the CDR3 is TGTGCCTGGAGTGCCCTCAGCTCCTACGAGCAGTACTTC. This codes for CAWSALSSYEQYF. The full variable domain, its missing parts supplied by reference TRBV30 and TRBJ2-7, is SQTIHQWPATLVQPVGSPLSLECTVEGTSNPNLYWYRQAAGRGLQLLFYSVGIGQISSEVPQNLSASRPQDRQFILSSKKLLLSDSGFYLCAWSALSSYEQYFGPGTRLTVT.

The gene calls are TRBV4-2 and TRBJ2-7; D uncertain. Trimming cost V 0 bases and J 0 bases, with 12 bases left between them. CDR1 is LGHNA, CDR2 YNFKEQ, per germline. The CDR3 runs to 16 residues. The CDR3 DNA reads as TGTGCCAGCAGCCAAGACCCCCTGACCTTCTCCTACGAGCAGTACTTC. The encoded protein is CASSQDPLTFSYEQYF.

The rearrangement uses TRBV5-1 and TRBJ1-4; 9 nucleotides agree with TRBD1. After removal of 4 bases from V and 7 bases from J, the junction contained 8 bases not matched to a gene. The CDR3 consists of 15 residues. Germline CDR1 and CDR2: SGHRS and YFSETQ. Here the CDR3 reads CASSTAGQGFEKLFF. The CDR3 coding sequence is TGCGCCAGCAGCACCGCGGGACAGGGTTTTGAAAAACTGTTTTTT.

The chain recombines TRBV5-4 with TRBJ1-3; D might be TRBD1 (6 bases). Trimming left V 4 bases short and J 0 bases short, with 11 bases between. This CDR3 is built from 15 residues. CDR1 SGHNT and CDR2 YYREEE come from the germline V gene (reference sequence). CDR3 region: CASSGGGLSGNTIYF. The CDR3 DNA is TGTGCCAGCAGCGGGGGGGGCCTCTCTGGAAACACCATATATTTT.

The chain recombines TRBV29-1 with TRBJ1-1, with D unclear. V was trimmed by 1 base and J by 8 bases, leaving 11 bases between them. Germline values: CDR1 SQVTM, CDR2 ANQGSEA. The CDR3 spans 12 residues. DNA for the CDR3: TGCAGCGTTGAAGCTTCGTCCAGAGAAGCTTTCTTT. This encodes CSVEASSREAFF.

This rearrangement joins TRBV29-1 to TRBJ1-2; a weak D match, TRBD1 (6 bases). This CDR3 comprises 13 residues. The germline V gene encodes CDR1 SQVTM and CDR2 ANQGSEA. The CDR3 loop reads CRLYKGRGGGYTF. The CDR3 DNA reads TGCAGGTTGTATAAGGGCAGGGGTGGTGGCTACACCTTC.

The CDR3 region is CASSLRDRGLSGWNEQFF. The CDR3 region has the DNA TGTGCCAGCAGCTTAAGGGACAGGGGGCTTTCTGGATGGAATGAGCAGTTCTTC. The rearrangement links TRBV7-6 to TRBJ2-1; 12 nucleotides match TRBD1. CDR3 length: 18 amino acids. The germline V gene has CDR1 SGHVS and CDR2 FNYEAQ. V was pared by 2 bases and J by 7 bases, with 12 bases of the junction left unmatched.

The chain recombines TRBV7-2 with TRBJ2-1; maybe TRBD1 (5 bases). Trimming took off 8 bases at V and 8 bases at J, with 10 bases between the two ends. CDR3 length: 11 residues. The germline V gene encodes CDR1 SGHTA and CDR2 FQGNSA. CDR3 coding DNA: TGTGCCAGCGGGGCGCCCCATGAGCAGTTCTTC. Amino acid sequence: CASGAPHEQFF. The full variable domain, with the rest looked up from reference TRBV7-2 and TRBJ2-1, is GAGVSQSPSNKVTEKGKDVELRCDPISGHTALYWYRQSLGQGLEFLIYFQGNSAPDKSGLPSDRFSAERTGGSVSTLTIQRTQQEDSAVYLCASGAPHEQFFGPGTRLTVL.

The rearrangement uses TRBV18 and TRBJ2-5; no clear D gene. CDR3 length: 13 amino acids. Looked up from germline, CDR1 is KGHSH and CDR2 is LQKENI. V dropped 4 bases and J dropped 3 bases, with 9 bases sitting between them. CDR3 in amino acids: CASSREWKETQYF. The DNA of the CDR3 is TGTGCCAGCTCACGGGAATGGAAAGAGACCCAGTACTTC.

The rearrangement uses TRBV18 and TRBJ1-5; 7 bases match TRBD1. J was trimmed by 8 bases and V by 5 bases; bases with no gene match: 6. The germline V gene encodes CDR1 KGHSH and CDR2 LQKENI. The CDR3 extends over 13 amino acids. This CDR3 is CASSAGGGEPQHF. CDR3 nucleotides: TGTGCCAGCTCAGCAGGGGGGGGTGAGCCCCAGCATTTT.